The sequence of this TCR beta chain was determined in a study of shared clonotypes between healthy human individuals. The CDR3 loop spans 18 amino acids. Deletions cut 4 bases from V and 4 bases from J, with 23 bases between. Germline-derived CDR1 and CDR2 are MGHRA and YSYEKL. Original processing methods: Junction-only sequences without quality scores came from ImmunoSEQ, so filtering differed. Only in-frame clones appear in the TCRdb table, and some are missing; sequencing was by immunoSEQ multiplex PCR. From that table come the V and J calls and clone size; the DNA was used to work out D and trimming. In the table there are about 2,100,000 clones, 93% of which are singletons. Naive CD8 cells lacked CD45RO and underwent positive selection for CCR7, leaving out terminally differentiated effector memory CD45RA+ cells. Among the donors, all were Caucasian adults who lived in Nashville, Tennessee. Notes on this clone: Its antigen is as yet unknown.

The study, taken as a whole, reports: On the whole, naive subsets had larger estimated richness than memory subsets had. Sharing of clonotypes among donors was expected to vary with sequencing depth.

This TCR came from a man younger than 35 in good health. Some clones in this sample may be carry-over from other donors' samples. The sequencing sample was made of naive CD8+ T cells from PBMCs. This chain uses TRBV4-1 with TRBJ2-1; perhaps TRBD1 as D (6 bases). The chain's CDR3 is CASSPTRGSGKWYNEQFF. The DNA for the CDR3 is TGCGCCAGCAGCCCCACGAGGGGGAGCGGTAAATGGTACAATGAGCAGTTCTTC.